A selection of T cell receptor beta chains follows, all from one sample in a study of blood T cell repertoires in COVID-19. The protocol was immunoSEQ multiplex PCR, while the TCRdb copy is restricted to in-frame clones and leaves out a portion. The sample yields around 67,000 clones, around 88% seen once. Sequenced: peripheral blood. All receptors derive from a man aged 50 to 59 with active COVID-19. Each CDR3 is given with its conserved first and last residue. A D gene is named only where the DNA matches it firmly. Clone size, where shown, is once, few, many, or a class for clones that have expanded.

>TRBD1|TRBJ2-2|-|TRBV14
TGTGCCAGCAGCTTAGGGGGCGCAAAAACCGGGGAGCTGTTTTTT
CASSLGGAKTGELFF
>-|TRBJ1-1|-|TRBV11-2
TGTGCCAGCAGCAGAATCCACACCGGGGGTGAAGCTTTCTTT
CASSRIHTGGEAFF
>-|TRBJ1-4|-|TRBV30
TGTGCCTGGAGTACACCGGGGGGCGTTCATGAAAAACTGTTTTTT
CAWSTPGGVHEKLFF
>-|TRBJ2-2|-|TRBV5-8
TGTGCCAGCAGCTTGGAGGGGCCAACGAACACCGGGGAGCTGTTTTTT
CASSLEGPTNTGELFF
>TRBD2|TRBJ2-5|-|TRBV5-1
TGCGCCAGCAGCTTGGTGGCTAGCGGGGGGCAAGAGACCCAGTACTTC
CASSLVASGGQETQYF
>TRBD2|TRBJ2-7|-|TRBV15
TGTGCCACCAGCCCCCAAAGGCCCAGGACTAGCGGTGTTTACGAGCAGTACTTC
CATSPQRPRTSGVYEQYF
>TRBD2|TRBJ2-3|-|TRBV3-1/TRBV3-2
TGTGCCAGCAGCTTTAGCGGGAGGCGTAGCACAGATACGCAGTATTTT
CASSFSGRRSTDTQYF
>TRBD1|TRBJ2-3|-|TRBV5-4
TGTGCCAGCAGCCTGGACAGGGTGGGAGATACGCAGTATTTT
CASSLDRVGDTQYF
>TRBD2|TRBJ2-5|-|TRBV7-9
TGTGCCAGCAGCCGTAGCGGGGGGCCTGAACTCCAAGAGACCCAGTACTTC
CASSRSGGPELQETQYF
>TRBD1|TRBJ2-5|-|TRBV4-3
TGCGCCAGCAGCCTGGGACAGGGCTTGCAAGAGACCCAGTACTTC
CASSLGQGLQETQYF
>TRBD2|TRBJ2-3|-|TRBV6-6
TGTGCCAGCACCTATAGCGGGGGGATCACAGATACGCAGTATTTT
CASTYSGGITDTQYF
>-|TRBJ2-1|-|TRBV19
TGTGCCAGTAGCTCAACATGGAGCTCCTACAATGAGCAGTTCTTC
CASSSTWSSYNEQFF
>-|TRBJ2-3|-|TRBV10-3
TGTGCCATCAGTGCAGGGGTCCTCGGGAGGACAGATACGCAGTATTTT
CAISAGVLGRTDTQYF
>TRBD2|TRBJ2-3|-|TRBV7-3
TGTGCCAGCAGCTTAACTAGCGGGGGGTCCCCTAGCACAGATACGCAGTATTTT
CASSLTSGGSPSTDTQYF
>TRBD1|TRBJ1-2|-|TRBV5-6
TGTGCCAGCAGCCCCCGCCGGGACAGGGGTGTCTATGGCTACACCTTC
CASSPRRDRGVYGYTF
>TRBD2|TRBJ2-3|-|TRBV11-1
TGTGCCAGCAGCCCGTTACTAGCGGGTGACACAGATACGCAGTATTTT
CASSPLLAGDTDTQYF
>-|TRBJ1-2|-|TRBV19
TGTGCCAGTAGTGAGCGGAGGTCCGGCTACACCTTC
CASSERRSGYTF
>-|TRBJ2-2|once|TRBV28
TGTGCCAGCAGTCTCGTGAGGGGAGGTACCGGGGAGCTGTTTTTT
CASSLVRGGTGELFF
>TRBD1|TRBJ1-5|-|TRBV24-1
TGTGCCACCAGTGAAGGACAGGACGGAAATCAGCCCCAGCATTTT
CATSEGQDGNQPQHF
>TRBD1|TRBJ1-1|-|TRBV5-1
TGCGCCAGCAGCTGGGGACAGACGAACACTGAAGCTTTCTTT
CASSWGQTNTEAFF
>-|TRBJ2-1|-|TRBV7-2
TGTGCCAGCAGTATAGCGGCCCCACGGTACAATGAGCAGTTCTTC
CASSIAAPRYNEQFF
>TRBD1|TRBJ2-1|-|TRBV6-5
TGTGCCAGCAAGGGGGCAGGGGTCTACAATGAGCAGTTCTTC
CASKGAGVYNEQFF
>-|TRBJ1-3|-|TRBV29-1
TGCAGCGTTGACGGCAGGGGATTCGGAGACACCATATATTTT
CSVDGRGFGDTIYF
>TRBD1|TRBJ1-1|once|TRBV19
TGTGCCAGTAGTCTACAGGGGTTGGCTGAAGCTTTCTTT
CASSLQGLAEAFF
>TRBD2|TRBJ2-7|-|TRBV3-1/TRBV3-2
TGTGCCAGCAGCCAGTCCCTCCCGGCGGGAGGGACCCCCGAGCAGTACTTC
CASSQSLPAGGTPEQYF
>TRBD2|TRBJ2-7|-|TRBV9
TGTGCCAGCAGCGTAGAGCCTAGCGGGACCTACGAGCAGTACTTC
CASSVEPSGTYEQYF
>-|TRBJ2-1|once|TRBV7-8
TGTGCCAGCAGCGGATACTCAGGTGAGCAGTTCTTC
CASSGYSGEQFF
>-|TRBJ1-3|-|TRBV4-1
TGCGCCAGCAGCCAAGTCCTAGACCTATCCTCTGGAAACACCATATATTTT
CASSQVLDLSSGNTIYF
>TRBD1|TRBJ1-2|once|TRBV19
TGTGCCAGTAGTCCCGACAGGGCTAGTACCTATGGCTACACCTTC
CASSPDRASTYGYTF
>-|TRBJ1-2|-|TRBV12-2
TGTGCAAGTCGGGGTACAGGGGGCTCGAACTATGGCTACACCTTC
CASRGTGGSNYGYTF
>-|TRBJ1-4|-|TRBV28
TGTGCCAGCAGTTTAGGTGACCCGGGGGAAAAACTGTTTTTT
CASSLGDPGEKLFF
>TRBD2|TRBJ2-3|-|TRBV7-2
TGTGCCAGCAGCTTACTGGCGGGAGAAGATACGCAGTATTTT
CASSLLAGEDTQYF
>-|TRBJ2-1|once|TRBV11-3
TGTGCCAGCAGCTTAGGGGGGACATACAATGAGCAGTTCTTC
CASSLGGTYNEQFF
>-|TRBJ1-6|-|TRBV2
TGTGCCAGCAGTGACAGGGCGCCGGTGTATAATTCACCCCTCCACTTT
CASSDRAPVYNSPLHF
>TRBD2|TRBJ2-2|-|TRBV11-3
TGTGCCAGCAGTGGGGGGGGACCCACCGGGGAGCTGTTTTTT
CASSGGGPTGELFF
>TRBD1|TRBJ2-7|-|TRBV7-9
TGTGCCAGCAGCGACCCCAAGGGACAGGGACGGACTTACGAGCAGTACTTC
CASSDPKGQGRTYEQYF
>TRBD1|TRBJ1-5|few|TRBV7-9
TGTGCCAGCAGCTTAGCAGGGGGCCGTAATCAGCCCCAGCATTTT
CASSLAGGRNQPQHF
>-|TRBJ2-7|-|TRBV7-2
TGTGCCAGCAGCTCCGGCGCGGGTCTCACCTACGAGCAGTACTTC
CASSSGAGLTYEQYF
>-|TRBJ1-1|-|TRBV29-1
TGCAACCTAGCGGGGGGGGAAGCTTTCTTT
CNLAGGEAFF
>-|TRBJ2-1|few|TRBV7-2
TGTGCCAGCAGCGCCCAGGGCTCTCAAGCGTACAATGAGCAGTTCTTC
CASSAQGSQAYNEQFF
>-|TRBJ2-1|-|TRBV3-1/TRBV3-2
TGTGCCAGCAGCCAGCAACTAGGAGAGCAGTTCTTC
CASSQQLGEQFF
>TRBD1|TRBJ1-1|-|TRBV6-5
TGTGCCAGCAGTTCCACTGGGACAGGGAACACTGAAGCTTTCTTT
CASSSTGTGNTEAFF